These 6 T cell receptor beta chains share one sample of origin, sequenced in a study of cytomegalovirus exposure and HLA in healthy donors. PCR used 60 Vbeta primers and 13 Jbeta primers. Data came from immunoSEQ multiplex PCR; TCRdb stores just in-frame clones and leaves some out. The table records 250,000 or so clones, about 86% of them present only once. Sequenced: PBMCs. These receptors were obtained from a woman in her sixties or seventies in good health and CMV-seropositive.

This chain uses TRBV12-5 with TRBJ2-4; D is possibly TRBD1 (5 bases). Germline values: CDR1 LGHNT, CDR2 FRNRAP. The CDR3 totals 14 residues. Trimming cost V 1 base and J 6 bases, with 10 bases left between them. CDR3 protein: CASGLDQGRNIQYF. In nucleotides, the CDR3 is TGTGCTAGTGGTTTGGACCAGGGCAGAAACATTCAGTACTTC.

CDR3 coding DNA: TGTGCCTGGAGCGGCCGGGTCGACACTGAAGCTTTCTTT. It specifies CAWSGRVDTEAFF. The chain employs TRBV30 and TRBJ1-1; no definite D call. Germline values: CDR1 GTSNPN, CDR2 SVGIG (reference sequence). This CDR3 comprises 13 residues. Deletions cut 3 bases from V and 3 bases from J, with 11 bases between.

The gene calls are TRBV5-6 and TRBJ1-2; no clear D. The CDR3 is made up of 13 amino acids. Germline values: CDR1 SGHDT, CDR2 YYEEEE. V shed 0 bases and J shed 8 bases, with 11 bases lying between them. Here the CDR3 reads CASSLGPSGGYTF. CDR3 sequence (DNA): TGTGCCAGCAGCTTGGGCCCCTCCGGGGGCTACACCTTC.

The chain combines TRBV5-6 with TRBJ2-7, with D unresolved. Per the germline V gene, CDR1 is SGHDT and CDR2 is YYEEEE. The V end was cut by 4 bases, the J end by 2 bases, with 13 bases between. This CDR3 is built from 14 residues. CDR3 residues: CASSPQVNPYEQYF. The CDR3 DNA reads TGTGCCAGCAGCCCGCAGGTCAACCCCTACGAGCAGTACTTC.

This clone was counted between two and nine times. J is TRBJ1-4 and V is TRBV7-6; 11 nucleotides agree with TRBD1. Germline-derived CDR1 and CDR2 are SGHVS and FNYEAQ. V dropped 5 bases and J dropped 5; count of bases not matched to a gene: 1. The CDR3 sequence is 14 residues long. The CDR3 region has the DNA TGTGCCAGCAGCCGGGACAGGGGGAATGAAAAACTGTTTTTT. Residues: CASSRDRGNEKLFF.

The chain uses TRBV2 and TRBJ1-2; maybe TRBD1 (5 bases). CDR1 and CDR2 (germline): SNHLY, FYNNEI. The CDR3 has 12 amino acids. Trimming stripped 8 bases from V and 4 bases from J, with 11 bases between. The CDR3 here is CASETEIYGYTF. The CDR3 region has the DNA TGTGCCAGCGAGACAGAGATCTATGGCTACACCTTC.